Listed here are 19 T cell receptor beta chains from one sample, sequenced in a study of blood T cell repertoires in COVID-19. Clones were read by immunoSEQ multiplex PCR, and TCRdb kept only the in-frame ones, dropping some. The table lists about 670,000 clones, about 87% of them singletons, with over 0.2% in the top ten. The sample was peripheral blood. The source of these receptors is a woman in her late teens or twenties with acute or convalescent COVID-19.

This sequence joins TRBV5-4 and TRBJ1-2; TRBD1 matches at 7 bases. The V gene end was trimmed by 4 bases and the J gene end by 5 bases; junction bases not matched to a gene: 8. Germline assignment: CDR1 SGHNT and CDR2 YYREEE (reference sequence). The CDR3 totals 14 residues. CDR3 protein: CASSPGGGAYGYTF. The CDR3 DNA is TGTGCCAGCAGCCCGGGAGGGGGCGCATATGGCTACACCTTC.

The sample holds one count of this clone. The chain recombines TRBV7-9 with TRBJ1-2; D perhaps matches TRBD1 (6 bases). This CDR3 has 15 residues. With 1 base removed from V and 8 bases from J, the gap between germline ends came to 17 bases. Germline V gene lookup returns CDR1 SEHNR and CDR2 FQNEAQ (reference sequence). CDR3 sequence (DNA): TGTGCCAGCAGCTTAGAGGGGGTCAGGTCCCCAGGCTACACCTTC. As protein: CASSLEGVRSPGYTF.

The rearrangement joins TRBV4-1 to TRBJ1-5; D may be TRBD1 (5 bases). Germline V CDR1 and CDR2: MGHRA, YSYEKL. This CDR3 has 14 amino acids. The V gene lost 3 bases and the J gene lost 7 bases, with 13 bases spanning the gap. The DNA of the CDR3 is TGCGCCAGCAGCCACGGACAACTGGGACAGCCCCAGCATTTT. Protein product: CASSHGQLGQPQHF.

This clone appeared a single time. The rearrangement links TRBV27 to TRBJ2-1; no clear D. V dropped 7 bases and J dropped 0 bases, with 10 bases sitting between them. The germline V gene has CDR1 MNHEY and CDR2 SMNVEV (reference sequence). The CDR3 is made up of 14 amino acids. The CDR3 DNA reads TGTGCCAGCAAACGGAGTGTCTCCTACAATGAGCAGTTCTTC. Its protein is CASKRSVSYNEQFF.

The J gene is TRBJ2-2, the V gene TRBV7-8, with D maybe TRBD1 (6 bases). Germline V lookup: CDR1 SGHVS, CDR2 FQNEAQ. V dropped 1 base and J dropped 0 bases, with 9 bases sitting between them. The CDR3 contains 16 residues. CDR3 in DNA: TGTGCCAGCAGCTTAGTTACAGGGACGAACACCGGGGAGCTGTTTTTT. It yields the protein CASSLVTGTNTGELFF. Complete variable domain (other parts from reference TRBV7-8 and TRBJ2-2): GAGVSQSPRYKVAKRGQDVALRCDPISGHVSLFWYQQALGQGPEFLTYFQNEAQLDKSGLPSDRFFAERPEGSVSTLKIQRTQQEDSAVYLCASSLVTGTNTGELFFGEGSRLTVL.

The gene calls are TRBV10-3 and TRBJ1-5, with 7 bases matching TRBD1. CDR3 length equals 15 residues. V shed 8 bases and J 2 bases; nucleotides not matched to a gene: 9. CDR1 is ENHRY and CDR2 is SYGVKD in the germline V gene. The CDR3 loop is CAIAETGQGNQPQHF. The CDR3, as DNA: TGTGCCATCGCAGAGACCGGACAGGGCAATCAGCCCCAGCATTTT.

This CDR3 is CASSRLVEAFF. The CDR3 nucleotides read TGTGCCAGCAGTAGACTAGTGGAAGCTTTCTTT. The chain joins TRBV6-6 to TRBJ1-1; D unresolved. Germline lookup yields CDR1 MNHNY and CDR2 SVGAGI (reference sequence). The germline V and J ends were trimmed by 5 bases and 8 bases, with 9 bases remaining between them. This CDR3 is 11 amino acids long.

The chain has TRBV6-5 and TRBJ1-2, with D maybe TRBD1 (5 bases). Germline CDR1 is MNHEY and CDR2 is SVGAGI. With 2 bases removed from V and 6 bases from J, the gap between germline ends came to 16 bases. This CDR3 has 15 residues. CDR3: CASSYGVSRVNGYTF. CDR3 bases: TGTGCCAGCAGTTACGGTGTAAGCAGGGTGAATGGCTACACCTTC.

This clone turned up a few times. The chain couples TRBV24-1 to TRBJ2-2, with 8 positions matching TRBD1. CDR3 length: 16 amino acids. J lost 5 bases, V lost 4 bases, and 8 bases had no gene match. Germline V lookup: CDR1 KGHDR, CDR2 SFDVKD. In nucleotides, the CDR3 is TGTGCCACCAGTGACCCTGACAGGGGCGAGACCGGGGAGCTGTTTTTT. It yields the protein CATSDPDRGETGELFF.

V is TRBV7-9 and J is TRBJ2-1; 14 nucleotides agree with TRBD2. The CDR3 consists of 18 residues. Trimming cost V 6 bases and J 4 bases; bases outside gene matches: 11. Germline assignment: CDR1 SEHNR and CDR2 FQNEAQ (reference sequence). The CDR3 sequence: CASSPGTSGGPRYNEQFF. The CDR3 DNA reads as TGTGCCAGCAGTCCTGGGACTAGCGGGGGCCCTCGATACAATGAGCAGTTCTTC.

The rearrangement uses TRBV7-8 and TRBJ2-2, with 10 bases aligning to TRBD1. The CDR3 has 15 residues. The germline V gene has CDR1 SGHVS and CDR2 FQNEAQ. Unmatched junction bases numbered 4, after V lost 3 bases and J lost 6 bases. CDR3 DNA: TGTGCCAGCAGCTTGATGGACAGGGGGGCCGGGGAGCTGTTTTTT. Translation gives CASSLMDRGAGELFF.

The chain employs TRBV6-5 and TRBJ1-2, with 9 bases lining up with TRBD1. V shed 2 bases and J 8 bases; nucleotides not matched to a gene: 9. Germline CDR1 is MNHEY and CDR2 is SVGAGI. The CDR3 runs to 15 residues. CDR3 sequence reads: CASSYAPGQGGGYTF. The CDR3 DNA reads TGTGCCAGCAGTTACGCGCCGGGACAGGGTGGCGGCTACACCTTC.

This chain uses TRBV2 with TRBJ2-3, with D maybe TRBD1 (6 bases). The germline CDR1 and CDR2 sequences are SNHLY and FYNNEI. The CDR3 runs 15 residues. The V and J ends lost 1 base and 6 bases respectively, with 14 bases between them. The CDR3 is CASSEVNRAADTQYF. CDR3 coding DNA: TGTGCCAGCAGTGAAGTTAACAGGGCAGCGGATACGCAGTATTTT.

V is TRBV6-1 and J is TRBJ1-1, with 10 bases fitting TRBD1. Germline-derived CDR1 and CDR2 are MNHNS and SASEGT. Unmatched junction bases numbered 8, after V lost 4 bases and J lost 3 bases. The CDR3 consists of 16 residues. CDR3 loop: CASSVRTGGIDTEAFF. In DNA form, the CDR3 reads TGTGCCAGCAGTGTTCGGACAGGGGGTATTGACACTGAAGCTTTCTTT.

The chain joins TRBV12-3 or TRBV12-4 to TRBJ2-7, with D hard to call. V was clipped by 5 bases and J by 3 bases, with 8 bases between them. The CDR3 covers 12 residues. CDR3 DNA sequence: TGTGCCAGCAGTCATCAGCGCTACGAGCAGTACTTC. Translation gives CASSHQRYEQYF.

The DNA for the CDR3 is TGTGCCAGCAGTCATCGGGGCGGGGGAAATGAAAAACTGTTTTTT. Residues: CASSHRGGGNEKLFF. V gene TRBV7-8 combines with J gene TRBJ1-4; TRBD1 might be the D (5 bases). This CDR3 comprises 15 residues. The V and J ends lost 6 bases and 5 bases respectively, with 16 bases between them. Germline CDR1 reads SGHVS; CDR2 reads FQNEAQ.

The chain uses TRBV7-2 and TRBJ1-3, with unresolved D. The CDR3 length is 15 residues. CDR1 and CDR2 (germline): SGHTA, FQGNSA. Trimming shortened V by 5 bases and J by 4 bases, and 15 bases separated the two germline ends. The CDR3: CASSIGISGGNTIYF. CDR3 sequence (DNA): TGTGCCAGCAGCATCGGGATCTCCGGCGGAAACACCATATATTTT.

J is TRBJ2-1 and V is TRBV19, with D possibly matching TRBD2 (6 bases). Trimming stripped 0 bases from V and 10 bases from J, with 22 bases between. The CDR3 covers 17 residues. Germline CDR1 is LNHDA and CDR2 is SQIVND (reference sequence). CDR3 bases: TGTGCCAGTAGTATAGACCCCCCGGGACTCGTCGTGTGGGAGCAGTTCTTC. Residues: CASSIDPPGLVVWEQFF.

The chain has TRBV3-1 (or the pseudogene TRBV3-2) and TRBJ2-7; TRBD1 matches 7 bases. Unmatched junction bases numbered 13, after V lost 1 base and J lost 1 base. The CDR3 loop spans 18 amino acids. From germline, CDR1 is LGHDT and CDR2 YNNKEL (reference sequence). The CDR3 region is CASSQVLSGTAQSYEQYF. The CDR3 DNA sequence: TGTGCCAGCAGCCAAGTTTTATCCGGGACAGCACAATCCTACGAGCAGTACTTC.